This T cell receptor (beta chain) appears in the sequencing data of a study of blood T cells in healthy people across ages. Next came a second PCR, run for about 6 to 12 cycles, which used a sample-barcoded 5' primer along with a J-beta primer mix. TCRdb re-called the 5' RACE reads with MiXCR, one entry per CDR3 protein. The repertoire holds 750,000 to 950,000 distinct CDR3 sequences, about a quarter seen once, with approximately 2.9% in the top ten. The CDR3 loop spans 16 amino acids. J gave up 1 base and V 0 bases, and 3 bases lay outside the gene matches. Concerning this clonotype itself: Its antigen is currently unknown.

The study's findings and limits: Across samples, TCR beta diversity tracked strongly with naive T cell percentage. Unsorted PBMCs prevented conclusive naive versus antigen-experienced comparison.

The sample was also reused in another study, on T cells of mothers and their children.

The source is a boy aged 5-17 years in good health. Sequenced input: blood. The V and J genes are TRBV12-3 or TRBV12-4 and TRBJ1-5; 7 nucleotides line up with TRBD1. As DNA, the CDR3 is TGTGCCAGCAGTTTAGCAGGGGGCCGCAGCAATCAGCCCCAGCATTTT. It encodes CASSLAGGRSNQPQHF.